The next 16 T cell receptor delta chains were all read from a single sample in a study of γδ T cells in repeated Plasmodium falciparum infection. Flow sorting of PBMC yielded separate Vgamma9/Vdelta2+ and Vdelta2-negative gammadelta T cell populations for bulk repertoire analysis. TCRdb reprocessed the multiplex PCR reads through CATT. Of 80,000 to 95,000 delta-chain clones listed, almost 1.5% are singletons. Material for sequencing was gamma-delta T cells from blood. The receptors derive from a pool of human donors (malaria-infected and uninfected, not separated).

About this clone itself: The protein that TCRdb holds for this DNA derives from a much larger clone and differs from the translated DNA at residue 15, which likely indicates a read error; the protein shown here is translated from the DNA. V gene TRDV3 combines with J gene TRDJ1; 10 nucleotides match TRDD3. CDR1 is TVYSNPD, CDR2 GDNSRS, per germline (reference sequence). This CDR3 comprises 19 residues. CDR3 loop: CAFKGPLWGILAYTGKLIF. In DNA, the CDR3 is TGTGCCTTTAAAGGTCCTCTTTGGGGGATACTGGCGTACACCGGTAAACTCATCTTT.

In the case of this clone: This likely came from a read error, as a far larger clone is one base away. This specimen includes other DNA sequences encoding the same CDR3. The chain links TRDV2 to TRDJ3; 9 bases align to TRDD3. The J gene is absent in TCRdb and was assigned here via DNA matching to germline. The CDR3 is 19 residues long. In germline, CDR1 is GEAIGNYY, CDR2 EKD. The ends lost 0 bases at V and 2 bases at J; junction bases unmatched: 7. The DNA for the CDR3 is TGTGCCTGTGACACCCTAGTGGGGGATAGCCCCTGGGACACCCGACAGATGTTTTTC. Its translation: CACDTLVGDSPWDTRQMFF.

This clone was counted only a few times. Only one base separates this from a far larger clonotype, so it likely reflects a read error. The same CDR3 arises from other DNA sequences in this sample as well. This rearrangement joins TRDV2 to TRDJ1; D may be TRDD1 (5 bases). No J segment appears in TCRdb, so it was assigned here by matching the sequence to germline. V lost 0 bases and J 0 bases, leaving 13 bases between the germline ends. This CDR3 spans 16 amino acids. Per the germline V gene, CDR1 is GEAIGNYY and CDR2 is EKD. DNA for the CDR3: TGTGCCTGTGACACCGTGGGTGCGAAATACACCGATAAACTCATCTTT. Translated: CACDTVGAKYTDKLIF.

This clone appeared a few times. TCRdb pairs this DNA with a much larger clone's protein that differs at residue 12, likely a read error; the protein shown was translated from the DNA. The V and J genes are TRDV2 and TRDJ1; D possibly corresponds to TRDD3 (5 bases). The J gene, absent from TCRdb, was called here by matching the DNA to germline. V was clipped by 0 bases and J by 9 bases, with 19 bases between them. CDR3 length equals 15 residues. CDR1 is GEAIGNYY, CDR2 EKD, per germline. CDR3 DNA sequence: TGTGCCTGTGACACCGGATTAGCCTGGGACGGTGAACTCATCTTT. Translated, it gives CACDTGLAWDGELIF.

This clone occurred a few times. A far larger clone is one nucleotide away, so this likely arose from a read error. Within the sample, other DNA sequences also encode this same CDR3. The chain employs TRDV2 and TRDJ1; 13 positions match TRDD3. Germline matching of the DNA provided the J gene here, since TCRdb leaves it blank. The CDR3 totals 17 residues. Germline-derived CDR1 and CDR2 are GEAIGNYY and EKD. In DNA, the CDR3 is TGCGCCTGTGACACCTTACTGGGGGATACGCGCACCGATAAACTCATCTTT. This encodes CACDTLLGDTRTDKLIF.

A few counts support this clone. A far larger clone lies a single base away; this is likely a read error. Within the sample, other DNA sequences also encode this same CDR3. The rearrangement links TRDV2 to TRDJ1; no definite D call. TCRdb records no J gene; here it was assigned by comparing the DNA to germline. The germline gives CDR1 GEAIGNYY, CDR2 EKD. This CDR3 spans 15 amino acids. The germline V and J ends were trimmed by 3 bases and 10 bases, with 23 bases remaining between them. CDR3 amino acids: CACDPISPRSGLLIF. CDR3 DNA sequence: TGTGCCTGTGACCCTATTTCCCCGCGGTCCGGGCTACTCATCTTT.

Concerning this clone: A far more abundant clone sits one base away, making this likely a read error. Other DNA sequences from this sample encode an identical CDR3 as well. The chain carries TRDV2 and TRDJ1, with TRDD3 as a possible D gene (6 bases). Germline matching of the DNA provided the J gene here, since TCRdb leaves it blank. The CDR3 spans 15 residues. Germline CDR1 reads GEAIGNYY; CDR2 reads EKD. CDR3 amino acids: CACDTVGGYTDKLIF. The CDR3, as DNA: TGTGCTTGTGACACCGTGGGGGGCTACACCGATAAACTCATCTTT.

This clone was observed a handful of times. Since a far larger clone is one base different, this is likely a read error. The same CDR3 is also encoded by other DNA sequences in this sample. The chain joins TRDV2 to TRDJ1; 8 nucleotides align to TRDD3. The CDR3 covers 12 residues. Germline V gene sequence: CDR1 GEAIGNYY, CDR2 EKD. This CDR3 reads CACDWGTDKLIF. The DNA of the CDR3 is TGTGCTTGTGACTGGGGGACCGATAAACTCATCTTT.

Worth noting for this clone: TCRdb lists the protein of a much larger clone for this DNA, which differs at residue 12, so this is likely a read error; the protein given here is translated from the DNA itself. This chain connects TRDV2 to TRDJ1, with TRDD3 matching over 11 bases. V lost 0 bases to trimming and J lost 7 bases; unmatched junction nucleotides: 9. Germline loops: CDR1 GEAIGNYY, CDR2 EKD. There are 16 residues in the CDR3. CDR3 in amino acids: CACDTESGGYHGKLIF. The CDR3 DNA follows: TGTGCCTGTGACACCGAGTCTGGGGGATACCACGGTAAACTCATCTTT.

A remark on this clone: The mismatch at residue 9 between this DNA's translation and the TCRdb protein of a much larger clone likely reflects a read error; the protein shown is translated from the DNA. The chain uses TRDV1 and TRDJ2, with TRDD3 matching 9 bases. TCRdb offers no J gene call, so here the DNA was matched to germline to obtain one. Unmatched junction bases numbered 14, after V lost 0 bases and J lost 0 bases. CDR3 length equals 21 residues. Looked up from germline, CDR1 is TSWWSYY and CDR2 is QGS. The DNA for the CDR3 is TGTGCTCTTGGGGAACTCCTAGGAGTCCCCATGGGGGATACTTTGACAGCACAACTCTTCTTT. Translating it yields CALGELLGVPMGDTLTAQLFF.

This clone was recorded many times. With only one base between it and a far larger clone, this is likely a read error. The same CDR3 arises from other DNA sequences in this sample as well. DNA for the CDR3: TGTGCCTGTGATACCGTGGGGGAGGCCCCGAGAACCGATAAACTCATCTTT. Translating it yields CACDTVGEAPRTDKLIF. The chain links TRDV2 to TRDJ1, with 7 nucleotides matching TRDD3. The CDR3 contains 17 residues. Germline CDR1 GEAIGNYY, CDR2 EKD. V lost 4 bases and J lost 2; bases outside the gene matches: 15.

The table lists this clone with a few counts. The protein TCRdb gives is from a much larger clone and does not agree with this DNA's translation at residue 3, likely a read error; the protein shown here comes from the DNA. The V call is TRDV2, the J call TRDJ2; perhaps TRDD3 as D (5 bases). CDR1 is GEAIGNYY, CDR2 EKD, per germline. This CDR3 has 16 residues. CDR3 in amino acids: CARDIIGVGETAQLFF. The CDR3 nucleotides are TGTGCCCGTGACATAATTGGGGTGGGAGAGACAGCACAACTCTTCTTT.

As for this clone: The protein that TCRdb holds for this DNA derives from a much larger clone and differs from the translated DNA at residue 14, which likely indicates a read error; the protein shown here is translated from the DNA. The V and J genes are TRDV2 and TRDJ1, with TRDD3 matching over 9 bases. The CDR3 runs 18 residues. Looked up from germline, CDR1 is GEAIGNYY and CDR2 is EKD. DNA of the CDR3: TGTGCCTGTGTCAGTGTGGCTGGGGGATCTAGTCAAACCGGTAAACTCATCTTT. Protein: CACVSVAGGSSQTGKLIF.

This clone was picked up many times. CDR3 nucleotides: TGTGCTCTTGGGGAACTGAGCTTCCCAAATACTGGGGGAGTGTACACCGATAAACTCATCTTT. Amino acids: CALGELSFPNTGGVYTDKLIF. The rearrangement links TRDV1 to TRDJ1; 9 bases match TRDD3. Germline lookup yields CDR1 TSWWSYY and CDR2 QGS. This CDR3 has 21 amino acids. With V trimmed by 0 bases and J by 0 bases, 17 bases remained unmatched.

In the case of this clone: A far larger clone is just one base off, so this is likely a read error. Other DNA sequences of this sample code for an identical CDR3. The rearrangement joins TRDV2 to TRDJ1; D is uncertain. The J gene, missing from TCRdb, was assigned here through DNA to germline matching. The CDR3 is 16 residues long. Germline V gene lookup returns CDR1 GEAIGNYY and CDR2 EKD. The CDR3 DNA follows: TGTGCCTGCGACACCGTATCCGATAGGTACACCGATAAACTCATCTTT. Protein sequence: CACDTVSDRYTDKLIF.

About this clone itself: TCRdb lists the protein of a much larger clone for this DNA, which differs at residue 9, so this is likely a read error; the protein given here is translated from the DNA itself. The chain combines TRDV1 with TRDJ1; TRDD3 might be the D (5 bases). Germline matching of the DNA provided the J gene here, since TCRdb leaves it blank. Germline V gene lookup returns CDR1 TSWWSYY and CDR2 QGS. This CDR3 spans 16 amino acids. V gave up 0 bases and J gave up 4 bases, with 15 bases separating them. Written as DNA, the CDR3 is TGTGCTCTTGGGGAACTAGGACACCAGGGGAGCGATAAACTCATCTTT. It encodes CALGELGHQGSDKLIF.